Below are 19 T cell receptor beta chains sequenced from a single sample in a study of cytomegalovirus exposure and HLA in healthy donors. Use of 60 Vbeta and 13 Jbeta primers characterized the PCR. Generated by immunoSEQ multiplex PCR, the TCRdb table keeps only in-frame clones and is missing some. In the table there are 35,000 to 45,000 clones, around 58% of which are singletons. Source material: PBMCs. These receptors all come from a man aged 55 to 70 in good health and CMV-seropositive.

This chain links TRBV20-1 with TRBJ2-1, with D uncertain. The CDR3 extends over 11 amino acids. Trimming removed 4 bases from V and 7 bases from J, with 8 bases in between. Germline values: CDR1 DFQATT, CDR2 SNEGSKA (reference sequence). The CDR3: CSAKSWNEQFF. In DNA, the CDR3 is TGCAGTGCTAAGAGTTGGAATGAGCAGTTCTTC.

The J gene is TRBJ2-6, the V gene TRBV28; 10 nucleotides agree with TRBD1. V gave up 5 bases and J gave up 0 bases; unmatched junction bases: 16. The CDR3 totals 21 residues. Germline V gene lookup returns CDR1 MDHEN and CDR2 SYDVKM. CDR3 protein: CASSTTYLDRGLSSGANVLTF. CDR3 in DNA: TGTGCCAGCAGTACTACATACCTGGACAGGGGGTTATCCTCTGGGGCCAACGTCCTGACTTTC.

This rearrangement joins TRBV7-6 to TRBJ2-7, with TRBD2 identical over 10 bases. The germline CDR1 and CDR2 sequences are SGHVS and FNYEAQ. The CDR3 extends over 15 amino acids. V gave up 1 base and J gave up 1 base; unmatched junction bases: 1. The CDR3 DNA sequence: TGTGCCAGCAGCTTAGGAGCGGGAGGGTCCTACGAGCAGTACTTC. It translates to CASSLGAGGSYEQYF.

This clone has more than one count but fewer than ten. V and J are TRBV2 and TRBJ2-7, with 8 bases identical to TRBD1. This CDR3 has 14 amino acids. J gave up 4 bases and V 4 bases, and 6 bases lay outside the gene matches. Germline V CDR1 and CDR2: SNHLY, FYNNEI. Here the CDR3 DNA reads TGTGCCAGCAGTGTGGGCAGGGGGCCGTACGAGCAGTACTTC. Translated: CASSVGRGPYEQYF.

The DNA for the CDR3 is TGCGCCAGCAGCTTAGGAGGCGGCACTGAAGCTTTCTTT. Protein sequence: CASSLGGGTEAFF. The chain uses TRBV5-1 and TRBJ1-1; D remains ambiguous. This CDR3 comprises 13 residues. Trimming cost V 2 bases and J 4 bases, with 9 bases left between them. CDR1 is SGHRS and CDR2 is YFSETQ in the germline V gene. The variable domain in full, with the rest retrieved from reference TRBV5-1 and TRBJ1-1, is KAGVTQTPRYLIKTRGQQVTLSCSPISGHRSVSWYQQTPGQGLQFLFEYFSETQRNKGNFPGRFSGRQFSNSRSEMNVSTLELGDSALYLCASSLGGGTEAFFGQGTRLTVV.

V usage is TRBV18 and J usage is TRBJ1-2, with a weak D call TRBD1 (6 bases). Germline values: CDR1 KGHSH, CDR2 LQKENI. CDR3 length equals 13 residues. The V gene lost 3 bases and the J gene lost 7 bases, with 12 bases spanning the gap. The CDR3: CASSPETGSGYTF. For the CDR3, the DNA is TGTGCCAGCTCACCTGAAACAGGGTCTGGCTACACCTTC.

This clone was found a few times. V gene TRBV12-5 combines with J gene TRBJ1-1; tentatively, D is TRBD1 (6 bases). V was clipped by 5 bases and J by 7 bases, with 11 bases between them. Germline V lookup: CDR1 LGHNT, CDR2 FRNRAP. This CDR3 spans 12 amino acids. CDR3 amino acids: CASGIGGVEAFF. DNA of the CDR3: TGTGCTAGTGGTATAGGGGGAGTTGAAGCTTTCTTT. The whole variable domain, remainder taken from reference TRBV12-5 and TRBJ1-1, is DARVTQTPRHKVTEMGQEVTMRCQPILGHNTVFWYRQTMMQGLELLAYFRNRAPLDDSGMPKDRFSAEMPDATLATLKIQPSEPRDSAVYFCASGIGGVEAFFGQGTRLTVV.

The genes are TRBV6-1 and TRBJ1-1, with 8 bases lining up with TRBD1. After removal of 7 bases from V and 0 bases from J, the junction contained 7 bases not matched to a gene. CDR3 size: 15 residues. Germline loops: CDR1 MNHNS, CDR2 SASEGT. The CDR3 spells CASTRGQGMNTEAFF. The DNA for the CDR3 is TGTGCCAGCACCCGCGGACAGGGCATGAACACTGAAGCTTTCTTT.

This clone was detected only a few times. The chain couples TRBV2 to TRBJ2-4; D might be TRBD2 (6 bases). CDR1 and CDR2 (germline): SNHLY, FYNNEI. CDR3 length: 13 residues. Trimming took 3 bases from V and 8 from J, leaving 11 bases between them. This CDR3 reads CASSELLADIQYF. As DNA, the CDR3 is TGTGCCAGCAGTGAGCTACTAGCTGACATTCAGTACTTC.

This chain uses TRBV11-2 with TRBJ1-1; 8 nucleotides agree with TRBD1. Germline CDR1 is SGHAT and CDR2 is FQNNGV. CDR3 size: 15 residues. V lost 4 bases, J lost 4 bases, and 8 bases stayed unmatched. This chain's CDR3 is CASSSRTGRGTEAFF. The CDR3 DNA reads TGTGCCAGCAGCTCAAGGACAGGGAGGGGCACTGAAGCTTTCTTT.

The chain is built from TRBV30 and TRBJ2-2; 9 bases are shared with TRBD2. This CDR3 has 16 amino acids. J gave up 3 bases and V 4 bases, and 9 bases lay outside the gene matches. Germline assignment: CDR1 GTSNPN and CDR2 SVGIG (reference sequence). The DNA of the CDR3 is TGTGCCTGGACCTCACTGGCTAGCGGGGACACCGGGGAGCTGTTTTTT. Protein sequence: CAWTSLASGDTGELFF.

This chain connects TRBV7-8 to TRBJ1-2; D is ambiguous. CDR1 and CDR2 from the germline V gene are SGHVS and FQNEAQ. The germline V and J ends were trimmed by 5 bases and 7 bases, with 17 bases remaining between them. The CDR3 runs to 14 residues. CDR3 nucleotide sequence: TGTGCCAGCAGCCATTCCCGGGGAGAAGGTGGCTACACCTTC. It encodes CASSHSRGEGGYTF.

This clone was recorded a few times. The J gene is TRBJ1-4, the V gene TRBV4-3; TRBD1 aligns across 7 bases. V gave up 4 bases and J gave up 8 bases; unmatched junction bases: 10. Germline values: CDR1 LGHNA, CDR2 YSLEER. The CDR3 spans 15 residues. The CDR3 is CASSRATGSGEKLFF. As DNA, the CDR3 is TGCGCCAGCAGCCGAGCGACAGGGTCAGGGGAAAAACTGTTTTTT.

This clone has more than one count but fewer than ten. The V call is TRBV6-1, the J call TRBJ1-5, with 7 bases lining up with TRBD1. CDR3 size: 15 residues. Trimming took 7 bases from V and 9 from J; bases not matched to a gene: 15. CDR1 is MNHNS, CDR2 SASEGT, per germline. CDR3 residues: CASTQQGLKAPPQHF. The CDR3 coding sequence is TGTGCCAGCACCCAACAGGGGCTGAAAGCCCCGCCCCAGCATTTT.

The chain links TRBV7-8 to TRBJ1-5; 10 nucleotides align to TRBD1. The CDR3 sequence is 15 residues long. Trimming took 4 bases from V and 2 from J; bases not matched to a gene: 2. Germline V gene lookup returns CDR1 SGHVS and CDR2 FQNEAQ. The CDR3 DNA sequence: TGTGCCAGCAGCTCCGGGACAGGGGGCAATCAGCCCCAGCATTTT. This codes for CASSSGTGGNQPQHF. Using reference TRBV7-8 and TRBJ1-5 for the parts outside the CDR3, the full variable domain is GAGVSQSPRYKVAKRGQDVALRCDPISGHVSLFWYQQALGQGPEFLTYFQNEAQLDKSGLPSDRFFAERPEGSVSTLKIQRTQQEDSAVYLCASSSGTGGNQPQHFGDGTRLSIL.

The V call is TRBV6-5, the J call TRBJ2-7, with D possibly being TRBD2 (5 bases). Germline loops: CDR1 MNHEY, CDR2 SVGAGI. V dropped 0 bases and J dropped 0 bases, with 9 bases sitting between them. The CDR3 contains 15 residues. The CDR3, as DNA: TGTGCCAGCAGTTACTCCTCCGGGAACTCCTACGAGCAGTACTTC. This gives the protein CASSYSSGNSYEQYF.

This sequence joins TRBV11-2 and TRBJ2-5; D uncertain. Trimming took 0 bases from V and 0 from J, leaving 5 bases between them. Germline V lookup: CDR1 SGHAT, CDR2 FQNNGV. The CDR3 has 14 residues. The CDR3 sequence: CASSLDSYQETQYF. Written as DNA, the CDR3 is TGTGCCAGCAGCTTAGACAGTTACCAAGAGACCCAGTACTTC. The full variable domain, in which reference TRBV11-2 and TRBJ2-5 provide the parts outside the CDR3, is EAGVAQSPRYKIIEKRQSVAFWCNPISGHATLYWYQQILGQGPKLLIQFQNNGVVDDSQLPKDRFSAERLKGVDSTLKIQPAKLEDSAVYLCASSLDSYQETQYFGPGTRLLVL.

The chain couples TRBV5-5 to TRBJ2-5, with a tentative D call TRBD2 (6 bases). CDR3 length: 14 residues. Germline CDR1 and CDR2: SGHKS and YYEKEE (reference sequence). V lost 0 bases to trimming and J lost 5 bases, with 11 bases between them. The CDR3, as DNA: TGTGCCAGCAGCTTGGGCGGGGTTGGGGAGACCCAGTACTTC. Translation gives CASSLGGVGETQYF.

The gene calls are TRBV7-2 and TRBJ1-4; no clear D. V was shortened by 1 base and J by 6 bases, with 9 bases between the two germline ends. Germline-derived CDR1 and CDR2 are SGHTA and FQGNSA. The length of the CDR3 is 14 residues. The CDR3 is CASSLGSRYEKLFF. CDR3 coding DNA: TGTGCCAGCAGCTTAGGTAGTCGTTATGAAAAACTGTTTTTT.